This is a list of T cell receptor beta chains from one sample in a study of blood T cells in healthy people across ages. TCRdb reanalysed the 5' RACE reads using MiXCR and keeps one entry per CDR3 protein. The sample has 500,000 to 550,000 distinct CDR3 sequences, 24% seen once; the top ten hold 7.5% to 9%. The same sample was also used in a study of T cells of mothers and their children.

Sequencing was done on a sample of blood. Receptor source: a boy younger than 18 in good health. Both conserved end residues are part of each CDR3. D genes are given only for firm matches. Expanded clones get a size class; other rows say once, few or many, or leave the size out.

TRBD1	.	TRBV7-2	16	TRBJ2-7	TGTGCCAGCAGTTTAGGACAGGGCCCGCGGTCCTACGAGCAGTACTTC	CASSLGQGPRSYEQYF
.	.	TRBV12-3/TRBV12-4	14	TRBJ1-4	TGTGCCAGCAGTTTGTCCCCGACGGACGGAAAACTGTTTTTT	CASSLSPTDGKLFF
.	few	TRBV14	13	TRBJ2-5	TGTGCCAGCAGCCTTACAGCGTCAGAGACCCAGTACTTC	CASSLTASETQYF
.	few	TRBV12-3/TRBV12-4	17	TRBJ2-6	TGTGCCAGCAGTTTAGGGGGGTCCTACTCTGGGGCCAACGTCCTGACTTTC	CASSLGGSYSGANVLTF
TRBD1	few	TRBV5-6	14	TRBJ2-3	TGTGCCAGCAGTCAAATGACAGGGTCTCAGCCCCAGTATTTT	CASSQMTGSQPQYF
TRBD1	.	TRBV28	16	TRBJ1-6	TGTGCCAGCAGTCTACAGGGGAGCTCCTATAATTCACCCCTCCACTTT	CASSLQGSSYNSPLHF
TRBD2	.	TRBV19	19	TRBJ2-5	TGTGCCAGTAGTGCCGGACTAGCGGGAGGCCCCACCCGAGGAGAGACCCAGTACTTC	CASSAGLAGGPTRGETQYF
TRBD1	.	TRBV10-3	17	TRBJ1-2	TGTGCCATCAGGAACCAACAGGGGCTCGGACGGCCCTATGGCTACACCTTC	CAIRNQQGLGRPYGYTF
.	.	TRBV5-1	15	TRBJ2-4	TGCGCCAGCAGCTTGGCCAGAGAGGGTGGAAACATTCAGTACTTC	CASSLAREGGNIQYF
.	.	TRBV7-9	14	TRBJ2-5	TGTGCCAGCAGCTTCCCAGGGAACCGGGAGACCCAGTACTTC	CASSFPGNRETQYF
.	few	TRBV5-6	14	TRBJ2-3	TGTGCCAGCACCCTGACGCCCGGCACAGATACGCAGTATTTT	CASTLTPGTDTQYF
TRBD2	few	TRBV4-3	18	TRBJ2-3	TGCGCCAGCAGCCAAGGCTGGGGACTAGCGGGGTCCACAGATACGCAGTATTTT	CASSQGWGLAGSTDTQYF
.	.	TRBV27	15	TRBJ2-3	TGTGCCGGCAGTTTATCTTTAGTTTTCACAGATACGCAGTATTTT	CAGSLSLVFTDTQYF
.	.	TRBV28	14	TRBJ1-1	TGTGCCAGCAGTTTCGGGGGCGGGAGCACTGAAGCTTTCTTT	CASSFGGGSTEAFF
TRBD1	.	TRBV12-3/TRBV12-4	16	TRBJ2-3	TGTGCCAGCAGTTCTCCTAAGGACAGGGGCACGGATACGCAGTATTTT	CASSSPKDRGTDTQYF
TRBD2	.	TRBV5-1	14	TRBJ2-7	TGCGCCAGCAGCTTGCCTAGCGGGGTTTACGAGCAGTACTTC	CASSLPSGVYEQYF
.	.	TRBV28	12	TRBJ1-1	TGTGCCAGCAGTTTGAGGGAGGGTGGAGCTTTCTTT	CASSLREGGAFF
TRBD1	.	TRBV20-1	16	TRBJ1-4	TGCAGTGCTAGATCCGGACAGGGGGAGGCACTTGAAAAACTGTTTTTT	CSARSGQGEALEKLFF